The rows below give T cell receptor beta chains drawn from one sample of a study of T cell clones after liver transplantation. This table comes from immunoSEQ multiplex PCR, and its TCRdb copy is limited to in-frame clones, with some not included. The sample lists tens of thousands of clones, 71% occurring once. Sequencing was performed on CD4+ T cells from blood, taken before liver transplant. The receptor source for this set is a human donor who received a liver transplant. Each CDR3 is given with its conserved first and last residue. A D gene is named only where the DNA matches it firmly. Not every row has a clone size; where given, it reads once, few, many or a size class.

v_call,d_call,clone_size,cdr3_aa
TRBV6-5,NA,NA,CASSPTAAGNYGYTF
TRBV11-2,NA,NA,CASSFTFTDYEQYF
TRBV18,NA,once,CASSPQDSYNSPLHF
TRBV7-9,TRBD1,NA,CASSFGQGFGYEQYF
TRBV2,NA,NA,CASSQPGGADTQYF
TRBV7-9,NA,NA,CASSVGGGTEAFF
TRBV2,NA,NA,CASSEREFSSYNEQFF
TRBV11-3,NA,NA,CASSLGSNTGELFF
TRBV21-1,NA,NA,CASSTGSDTCNEAFF
TRBV5-4,NA,NA,CASSLKGPYDEQFF
TRBV28,TRBD1,NA,CASGTAGQGGNEQFF
TRBV5-4,TRBD2,few,CASSLVSLAGNNEQFF
TRBV5-6,TRBD1,NA,CASSWDRGDTEAFF
TRBV6-5,NA,NA,CASRKANEQFF
TRBV27,NA,few,CASAPGTPSYNEQFF
TRBV4-1,TRBD2,NA,CASSQDGLAGDSFTLEQYF
TRBV2,NA,NA,CASSSGWRQPQHF
TRBV7-2,TRBD1,NA,CASSLGDRDNSPLHF
TRBV29-1,TRBD1,NA,CSVGQGTGGGYTF
TRBV6-5,TRBD1,many,CASRQQTGIEQYF
TRBV4-1,NA,NA,CASSLLGVYVNEQYF
TRBV2,NA,few,CASSEAEGRVKLFF
TRBV18,NA,NA,CASSPRDLSYEQYF
TRBV27,NA,NA,CASSFSAQSPGGYTF
TRBV19,TRBD1,NA,CASLNRGLGNQPQHF